A single sample gave rise to the 7 T cell receptor beta chains below, sequenced in a study of blood T cell repertoires in COVID-19. Clones were read by immunoSEQ multiplex PCR, and TCRdb kept only the in-frame ones, dropping some. The sample carries about 240,000 clones, around 90% recorded once. The sequenced sample consisted of peripheral blood. The origin of the receptors is a man in his sixties who had recovered from COVID-19.

The chain has TRBV25-1 and TRBJ1-3; no clear D gene. The CDR3 runs to 14 residues. Germline lookup yields CDR1 MGHDK and CDR2 SYGVNS. V lost 2 bases, J lost 4 bases, and 9 bases lay in between. For the CDR3, the DNA is TGTGCCAGCAGTGAAAGTCGAGAGGGAAACACCATATATTTT. Translating gives CASSESREGNTIYF.

This clone was detected once. The rearrangement links TRBV24-1 to TRBJ1-5; possibly TRBD1 for D (5 bases). The CDR3 contains 15 residues. Per germline, CDR1 KGHDR and CDR2 SFDVKD. Trimming pared 6 bases from V and 9 bases from J, leaving 20 bases between. CDR3 sequence (DNA): TGTGCCACCAGTCCCTGGGGGGGGACGACGCGGCCCCAGCATTTT. Protein product: CATSPWGGTTRPQHF.

V usage is TRBV29-1 and J usage is TRBJ1-1; D remains ambiguous. Germline V CDR1 and CDR2: SQVTM, ANQGSEA. The CDR3 has 12 residues. Trimming cost V 4 bases and J 5 bases, with 11 bases left between them. The CDR3 loop reads CSVVPDITEAFF. The CDR3 region has the DNA TGCAGCGTTGTACCCGACATTACTGAAGCTTTCTTT.

The rearrangement uses TRBV18 and TRBJ1-3, with 7 bases aligning to TRBD1. Germline V gene sequence: CDR1 KGHSH, CDR2 LQKENI. The CDR3 consists of 14 residues. With V trimmed by 5 bases and J by 6 bases, 7 bases remained unmatched. This CDR3 reads CASSRQGFENTIYF. The CDR3 coding sequence is TGTGCCAGCTCAAGACAGGGATTCGAAAACACCATATATTTT. The variable domain in full, completed from reference TRBV18 and TRBJ1-3, reads NAGVMQNPRHLVRRRGQEARLRCSPMKGHSHVYWYRQLPEEGLKFMVYLQKENIIDESGMPKERFSAEFPKEGPSILRIQQVVRGDSAAYFCASSRQGFENTIYFGEGSWLTVV.

The CDR3 is CATSAPGRETQYF. Written as DNA, the CDR3 is TGTGCCACCAGTGCCCCGGGAAGGGAGACCCAGTACTTC. The gene calls are TRBV24-1 and TRBJ2-5, with D possibly being TRBD2 (5 bases). V lost 5 bases to trimming and J lost 5 bases, with 11 bases between them. The CDR3 runs 13 residues. Germline assignment: CDR1 KGHDR and CDR2 SFDVKD.

This chain uses TRBV18 with TRBJ2-1, with D uncertain. This CDR3 has 17 residues. CDR1 and CDR2 from the germline V gene are KGHSH and LQKENI. Trimming shortened V by 3 bases and J by 0 bases, and 15 bases separated the two germline ends. The CDR3 region is CASSPELRPLSYNEQFF. CDR3 nucleotide sequence: TGTGCCAGCTCACCGGAGTTGAGGCCCCTCTCCTACAATGAGCAGTTCTTC.

V gene TRBV27 combines with J gene TRBJ2-2; the match to TRBD1 covers 8 bases. CDR3 size: 15 residues. Germline CDR1 MNHEY, CDR2 SMNVEV (reference sequence). Germline trimming cut 6 bases from V and 4 bases from J; bases unmatched to any gene: 7. The CDR3 sequence: CASSSDRAGTGELFF. The CDR3 nucleotides are TGTGCCAGCAGCTCGGACAGGGCGGGCACCGGGGAGCTGTTTTTT.